The sequence of this T cell receptor (beta chain) was determined in a study of shared clonotypes between healthy human individuals. Comment on this clone: Its antigen is currently unknown.

Germline V gene data show CDR1 as GTSNPN and CDR2 as SVGIG (reference sequence). The CDR3 spans 14 residues. General observations from the study: Tissue TCR repertoires likely differ from these blood-only repertoires.

Template for every sorted-subset replicate PCR totaled roughly 210 ng DNA, roughly 30,000 T cell genomes. Produced via immunoSEQ multiplex PCR; TCRdb's table is partial and in-frame only. The table has approximately 1.5 million clones, approximately 98% seen once. Sequencing was performed on naive CD4+ T cells sorted from blood. Subset given: CD45RA+ positively selected. This chain joins TRBV30 and TRBJ2-5; tentative D call: TRBD2 (5 bases). The DNA end is more similar to TRBJ2-7, so the J call may be wrong. This receptor was taken from a man aged 25 to 45 in good health. The CDR3 here is CAWSVGVGSYEQYF. Written as DNA, the CDR3 is TGTGCCTGGAGTGTCGGGGTGGGCTCCTACGAGCAGTACTTC.